This is a list of T cell receptor beta chains from one sample in a study of CD8+CD57+ T cells in acquired aplastic anemia. TCRdb reprocessed the reads with MiXCR, giving one entry per CDR3 protein. The sample lists under 500,000 distinct CDR3 sequences, under 40% occurring once. Sequencing input: sorted CD4+, CD8+, or CD8+CD57+ T cells (not recorded which) from PBMCs. These receptors originate from a human donor with aplastic anemia. Both conserved end residues are part of each CDR3. The order of the fields is D gene, clone size, V gene, J gene, CDR3 DNA, CDR3 protein. A D gene is named only where the DNA matches it firmly. Some rows have no size entry. The others give once, few or many, or a class for an expanded clone.

d_gene: NA; abundance: NA; v_gene: TRBV4-1; j_gene: TRBJ2-2; CDR3nt: TGCGCCAGCAGCCAACAACTTTCAAAGAACACCGGGGAGCTGTTTTTT; CDR3aa: CASSQQLSKNTGELFF
d_gene: TRBD1; abundance: many; v_gene: TRBV25-1; j_gene: TRBJ2-1; CDR3nt: TGTGCCAGCAGTGATTGGAGGGACAGGGTTTACAATGAGCAGTTCTTC; CDR3aa: CASSDWRDRVYNEQFF
d_gene: NA; abundance: many; v_gene: TRBV16; j_gene: TRBJ2-2; CDR3nt: TGTGCCAGCAGCCAATCATGGGACCGGGAGCTGTTTTTT; CDR3aa: CASSQSWDRELFF
d_gene: NA; abundance: many; v_gene: TRBV2; j_gene: TRBJ2-7; CDR3nt: TGTGCCAGCAGTGAAGGGTTCGGGATAGGGGAGCAGTACTTC; CDR3aa: CASSEGFGIGEQYF
d_gene: NA; abundance: many; v_gene: TRBV9; j_gene: TRBJ2-5; CDR3nt: TGTGCCAGCAGCGGAAGTCAAATTCAAGAGACCCAGTACTTC; CDR3aa: CASSGSQIQETQYF
d_gene: NA; abundance: few; v_gene: TRBV2; j_gene: TRBJ1-5; CDR3nt: TGTGCCAGCAGTGTCGGAGGGGTTCTCAATCAGCCCCAGCATTTT; CDR3aa: CASSVGGVLNQPQHF
d_gene: NA; abundance: many; v_gene: TRBV19; j_gene: TRBJ1-3; CDR3nt: TGTGCCAGTAGTATCGGGAGCTCTGGAAACACCATATATTTT; CDR3aa: CASSIGSSGNTIYF
d_gene: NA; abundance: few; v_gene: TRBV3-1; j_gene: TRBJ1-2; CDR3nt: TGTGCCAGCAGCCAAGGAGCCGGTCATAACTATGGCTACACCTTC; CDR3aa: CASSQGAGHNYGYTF
d_gene: NA; abundance: NA; v_gene: TRBV7-3; j_gene: TRBJ2-1; CDR3nt: TGTGCCAGCAGCTTTGGGGGATTGCAGTTCTTC; CDR3aa: CASSFGGLQFF
d_gene: NA; abundance: few; v_gene: TRBV20-1; j_gene: TRBJ2-3; CDR3nt: TGCAGTGCCTCAGGCCAGAGTTGGCCTAGCACAGATACGCAGTATTTT; CDR3aa: CSASGQSWPSTDTQYF
d_gene: TRBD2; abundance: NA; v_gene: TRBV5-1; j_gene: TRBJ2-5; CDR3nt: TGCGCCAGCAGCTTGGATTTGGGACTAGCGGGGGAAGAGACCCAGTACTTC; CDR3aa: CASSLDLGLAGEETQYF
d_gene: NA; abundance: many; v_gene: TRBV7-2; j_gene: TRBJ1-1; CDR3nt: TGTGCCAGCAGCCCGCAGGGAGAAGCTTTCTTT; CDR3aa: CASSPQGEAFF
d_gene: NA; abundance: many; v_gene: TRBV25-1; j_gene: TRBJ1-1; CDR3nt: TGTGCCAGCAGTGAAGGGATCACTGAAGCTTTCTTT; CDR3aa: CASSEGITEAFF
d_gene: NA; abundance: NA; v_gene: TRBV20-1; j_gene: TRBJ1-4; CDR3nt: TGCAGTGCTAGAGATCTGACCACTCCGATATTGCCCGAAAAACTGTTTTTT; CDR3aa: CSARDLTTPILPEKLFF
d_gene: NA; abundance: NA; v_gene: TRBV20-1; j_gene: TRBJ2-7; CDR3nt: TGCAGTGCTACTACGGAGGGAACCTACGAGCAGTACTTC; CDR3aa: CSATTEGTYEQYF
d_gene: TRBD1; abundance: NA; v_gene: TRBV19; j_gene: TRBJ2-1; CDR3nt: TGTGCCAGTAGTCCGGGACAGGGGGCGTACTACAATGAGCAGTTCTTC; CDR3aa: CASSPGQGAYYNEQFF
d_gene: TRBD1; abundance: NA; v_gene: TRBV2; j_gene: TRBJ2-1; CDR3nt: TGTGCCAGCAGTGGCCAGAGACAGGGCTATGAGCAGTTCTTC; CDR3aa: CASSGQRQGYEQFF
d_gene: NA; abundance: NA; v_gene: TRBV15; j_gene: TRBJ2-7; CDR3nt: TGTGCCACCAGCCGTACCTACGAGCAGTACTTC; CDR3aa: CATSRTYEQYF
d_gene: NA; abundance: many; v_gene: TRBV29-1; j_gene: TRBJ1-1; CDR3nt: TGCAGCGTCGTGCCTAAGGGAAAGACTGAAGCTTTCTTT; CDR3aa: CSVVPKGKTEAFF
d_gene: NA; abundance: few; v_gene: TRBV6-1; j_gene: TRBJ1-2; CDR3nt: TGTGCCAGCAGTGAAAACAACGGCTATGGCTACACCTTC; CDR3aa: CASSENNGYGYTF
d_gene: NA; abundance: many; v_gene: TRBV19; j_gene: TRBJ1-6; CDR3nt: TGTGCCAGTAGTATTAGGGCAATGGAGGGGGACTACCCTTCACCCCTCCACTTT; CDR3aa: CASSIRAMEGDYPSPLHF
d_gene: NA; abundance: many; v_gene: TRBV2; j_gene: TRBJ2-5; CDR3nt: TGTGCCAGCAGTGAATCGAGGGGGGGACAAGAGACCCAGTACTTC; CDR3aa: CASSESRGGQETQYF
d_gene: NA; abundance: many; v_gene: TRBV24-1; j_gene: TRBJ2-3; CDR3nt: TGTGCCACCAGTTTAAGCGGGAGCACAGATACGCAGTATTTT; CDR3aa: CATSLSGSTDTQYF
d_gene: TRBD1; abundance: NA; v_gene: TRBV30; j_gene: TRBJ1-6; CDR3nt: TGTGCCTGGGCAGGGGGTCATAATTCACCCCTCCACTTT; CDR3aa: CAWAGGHNSPLHF
d_gene: NA; abundance: NA; v_gene: TRBV12-3/TRBV12-4; j_gene: TRBJ1-5; CDR3nt: TGTGCCAGCACCCCATCCTACCCGGGGCAGCCCCAGCATTTT; CDR3aa: CASTPSYPGQPQHF
d_gene: NA; abundance: NA; v_gene: TRBV20-1; j_gene: TRBJ2-1; CDR3nt: TGCAGTGCTAGGGGTGAGCAGTTCTTC; CDR3aa: CSARGEQFF
d_gene: TRBD1; abundance: NA; v_gene: TRBV25-1; j_gene: TRBJ1-2; CDR3nt: TGTGCCAGCAGTGTTGACAGGGGGCGAGTCGGCTACACCTTC; CDR3aa: CASSVDRGRVGYTF
d_gene: NA; abundance: NA; v_gene: TRBV3-1; j_gene: TRBJ1-6; CDR3nt: TGTGCCAGCAGCCAACGGGGGGGAAATTCACCCCTCCACTTT; CDR3aa: CASSQRGGNSPLHF
d_gene: TRBD1; abundance: many; v_gene: TRBV20-1; j_gene: TRBJ2-7; CDR3nt: TGCAGTGCTACGCCCGACCCGGGACAGGGTCACGAGCAGTACTTC; CDR3aa: CSATPDPGQGHEQYF
d_gene: TRBD1; abundance: NA; v_gene: TRBV24-1; j_gene: TRBJ1-2; CDR3nt: TGTGCCACCAGCGGTGACAGGGTAAACTATGGCTACACCTTC; CDR3aa: CATSGDRVNYGYTF
d_gene: NA; abundance: NA; v_gene: TRBV3-1; j_gene: TRBJ2-7; CDR3nt: TGTGCCAGTTCAACTTTAAGGGACTCCTACGAGCAGTACTTC; CDR3aa: CASSTLRDSYEQYF
d_gene: NA; abundance: NA; v_gene: TRBV2; j_gene: TRBJ1-2; CDR3nt: TGTGCCAGCAGTGACAGGGCTGGCTACACCTTC; CDR3aa: CASSDRAGYTF
d_gene: TRBD1; abundance: NA; v_gene: TRBV15; j_gene: TRBJ2-1; CDR3nt: TGTGCCACCAGTGTCCAGGGGACAGATTTCTACAATGAGCAGTTCTTC; CDR3aa: CATSVQGTDFYNEQFF
d_gene: NA; abundance: NA; v_gene: TRBV2; j_gene: TRBJ2-7; CDR3nt: TGTGCCAGCAGTCAAGACAGGATCCACGAGCAGTACTTC; CDR3aa: CASSQDRIHEQYF
d_gene: NA; abundance: few; v_gene: TRBV5-1; j_gene: TRBJ1-2; CDR3nt: TGCGCCAGCAGCTTTGTTGCCGCGGGACGTAACTATGGCTACACTTTC; CDR3aa: CASSFVAAGRNYGYTF
d_gene: TRBD2; abundance: NA; v_gene: TRBV20-1; j_gene: TRBJ2-7; CDR3nt: TGCAGTGCTAGAGATGAAGGGACTAGCGGGGGTTACTCCTACGAGCAGTACTTC; CDR3aa: CSARDEGTSGGYSYEQYF
d_gene: TRBD1; abundance: NA; v_gene: TRBV24-1; j_gene: TRBJ1-3; CDR3nt: TGTGCCACCAGTGAAGCAAGGGACAGGTCCTCTGGAAACACCATATATTTT; CDR3aa: CATSEARDRSSGNTIYF
d_gene: NA; abundance: few; v_gene: TRBV9; j_gene: TRBJ1-3; CDR3nt: TGTGCCAGCAGCGAAGCGACAGCCTACTCTGGAAACACCATATATTTT; CDR3aa: CASSEATAYSGNTIYF
d_gene: NA; abundance: NA; v_gene: TRBV28; j_gene: TRBJ2-7; CDR3nt: TGTGCCAGCAGTCCAAGGGGCCTTGGCGAGCAGTACTTC; CDR3aa: CASSPRGLGEQYF